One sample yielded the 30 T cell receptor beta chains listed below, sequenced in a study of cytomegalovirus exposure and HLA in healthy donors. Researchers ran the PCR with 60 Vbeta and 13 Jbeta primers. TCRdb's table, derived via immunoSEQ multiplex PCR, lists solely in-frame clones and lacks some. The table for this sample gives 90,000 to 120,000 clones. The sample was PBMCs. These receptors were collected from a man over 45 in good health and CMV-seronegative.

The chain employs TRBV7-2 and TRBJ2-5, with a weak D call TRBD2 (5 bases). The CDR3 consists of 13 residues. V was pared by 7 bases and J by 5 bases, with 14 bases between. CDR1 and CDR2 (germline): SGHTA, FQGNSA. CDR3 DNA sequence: TGTGCCAGCACCCTCGGAGGCGGGGAGACCCAGTACTTC. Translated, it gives CASTLGGGETQYF.

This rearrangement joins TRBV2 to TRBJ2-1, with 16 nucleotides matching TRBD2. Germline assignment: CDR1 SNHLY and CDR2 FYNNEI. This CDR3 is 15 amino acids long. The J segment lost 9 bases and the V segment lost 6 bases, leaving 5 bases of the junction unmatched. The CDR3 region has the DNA TGTGCCAGCAGGGGACTAGCGGGGGGGTCGTTTGAGCAGTTCTTC. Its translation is CASRGLAGGSFEQFF.

The CDR3 region is CASSLEAGGTPEAFF. In nucleotides, the CDR3 is TGCGCCAGCAGCTTGGAAGCAGGGGGAACACCTGAAGCTTTCTTT. This chain uses TRBV5-1 with TRBJ1-1, with 7 bases lining up with TRBD1. The CDR3 sequence is 15 residues long. From germline, CDR1 is SGHRS and CDR2 YFSETQ. The V segment lost 0 bases and the J segment 6 bases; nucleotides outside the gene matches: 8.

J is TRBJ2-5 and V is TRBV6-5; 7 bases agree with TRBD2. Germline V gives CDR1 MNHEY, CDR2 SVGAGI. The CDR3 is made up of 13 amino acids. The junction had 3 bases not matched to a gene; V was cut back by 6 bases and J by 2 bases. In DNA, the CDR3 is TGTGCCAGCAGGCCTAGCGGACAAGAGACCCAGTACTTC. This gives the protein CASRPSGQETQYF.

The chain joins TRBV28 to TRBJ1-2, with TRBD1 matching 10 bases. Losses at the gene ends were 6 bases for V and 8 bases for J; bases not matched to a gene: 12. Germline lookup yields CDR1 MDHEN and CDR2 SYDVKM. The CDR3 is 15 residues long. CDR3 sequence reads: CASSTGTGVLGGYTF. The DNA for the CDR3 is TGTGCCAGCAGCACCGGGACAGGGGTCCTGGGAGGCTACACCTTC.

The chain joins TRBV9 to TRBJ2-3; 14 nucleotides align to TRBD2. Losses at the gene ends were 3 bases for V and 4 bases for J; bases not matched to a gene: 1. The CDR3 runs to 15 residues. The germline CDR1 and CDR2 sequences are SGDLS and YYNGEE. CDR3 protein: CASSATSGRADTQYF. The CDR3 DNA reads TGTGCCAGCAGCGCGACTAGCGGGAGGGCAGATACGCAGTATTTT.

The CDR3 protein is CSVEDRIYGYTF. The CDR3 DNA reads as TGCAGCGTTGAGGACAGGATCTATGGCTACACCTTC. This sequence joins TRBV29-1 and TRBJ1-2, with 7 positions matching TRBD1. Germline loops: CDR1 SQVTM, CDR2 ANQGSEA. V was pared by 3 bases and J by 4 bases, with 2 bases of the junction left unmatched. The CDR3 consists of 12 residues.

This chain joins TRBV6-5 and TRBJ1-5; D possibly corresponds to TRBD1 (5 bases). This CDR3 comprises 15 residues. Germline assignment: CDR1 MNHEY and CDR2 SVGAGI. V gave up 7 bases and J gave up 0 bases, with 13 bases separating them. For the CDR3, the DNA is TGTGCCAGCAACAAAGCAGGGAATAGCAATCAGCCCCAGCATTTT. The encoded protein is CASNKAGNSNQPQHF.

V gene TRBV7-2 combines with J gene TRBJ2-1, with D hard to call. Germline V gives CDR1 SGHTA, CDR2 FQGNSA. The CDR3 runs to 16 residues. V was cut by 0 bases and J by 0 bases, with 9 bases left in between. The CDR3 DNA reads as TGTGCCAGCAGCTTAGCCGCGTGGAGCTCCTACAATGAGCAGTTCTTC. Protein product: CASSLAAWSSYNEQFF.

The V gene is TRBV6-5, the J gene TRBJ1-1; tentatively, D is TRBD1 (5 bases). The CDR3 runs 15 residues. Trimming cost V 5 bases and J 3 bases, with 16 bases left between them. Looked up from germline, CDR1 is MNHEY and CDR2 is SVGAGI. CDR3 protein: CASSKGRVHDTEAFF. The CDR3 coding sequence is TGTGCCAGCAGTAAGGGCAGGGTTCATGACACTGAAGCTTTCTTT.

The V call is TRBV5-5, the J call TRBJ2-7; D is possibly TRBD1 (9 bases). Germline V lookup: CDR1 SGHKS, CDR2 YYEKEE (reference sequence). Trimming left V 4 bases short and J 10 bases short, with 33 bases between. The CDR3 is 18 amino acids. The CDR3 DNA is TGTGCCAGCAGCCTCGTCCCGGGACAGGGCGGGGGACGGGAGGGCCAGTACTTC. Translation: CASSLVPGQGGGREGQYF.

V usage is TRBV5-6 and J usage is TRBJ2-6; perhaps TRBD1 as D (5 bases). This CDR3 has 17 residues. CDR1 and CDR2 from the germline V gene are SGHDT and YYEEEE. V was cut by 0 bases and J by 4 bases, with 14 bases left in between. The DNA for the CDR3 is TGTGCCAGCAGCTTGGGACAGCGTTTATCGGGGGCCAACGTCCTGACTTTC. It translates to CASSLGQRLSGANVLTF.

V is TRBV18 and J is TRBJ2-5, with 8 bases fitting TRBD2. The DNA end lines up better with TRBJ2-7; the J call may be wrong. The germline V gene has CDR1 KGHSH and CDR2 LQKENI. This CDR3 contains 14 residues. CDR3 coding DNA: TGTGCCAGCTCAACTAGCGGAACCCCCTACGAGCAGTACTTC. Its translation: CASSTSGTPYEQYF.

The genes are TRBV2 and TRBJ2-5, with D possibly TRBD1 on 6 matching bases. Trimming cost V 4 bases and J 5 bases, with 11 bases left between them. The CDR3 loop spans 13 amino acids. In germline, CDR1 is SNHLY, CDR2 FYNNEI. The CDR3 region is CASSVQGMETQYF. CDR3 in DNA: TGTGCCAGCAGTGTACAGGGTATGGAGACCCAGTACTTC.

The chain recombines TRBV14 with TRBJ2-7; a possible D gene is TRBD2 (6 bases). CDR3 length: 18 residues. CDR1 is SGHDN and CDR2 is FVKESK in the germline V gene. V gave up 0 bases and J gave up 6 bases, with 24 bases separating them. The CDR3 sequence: CASSQERPPGGSPREQYF. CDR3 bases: TGTGCCAGCAGCCAAGAACGCCCCCCCGGAGGGTCCCCACGCGAGCAGTACTTC.

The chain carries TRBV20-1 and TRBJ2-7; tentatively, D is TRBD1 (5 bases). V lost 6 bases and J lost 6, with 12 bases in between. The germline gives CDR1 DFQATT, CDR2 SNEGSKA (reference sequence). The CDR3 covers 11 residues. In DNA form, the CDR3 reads TGCAGTGCAGCAACAGGTTTCGAGCAGTACTTC. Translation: CSAATGFEQYF.

The CDR3 DNA reads as TGTGCCAGCAGCGTAGGTTCGGGGTTGCTGGAGACCCAGTACTTC. It encodes CASSVGSGLLETQYF. The chain combines TRBV9 with TRBJ2-5; a weak D match, TRBD2 (5 bases). The CDR3 totals 15 residues. Trimming shortened V by 0 bases and J by 5 bases, and 14 bases separated the two germline ends. Germline V gives CDR1 SGDLS, CDR2 YYNGEE.

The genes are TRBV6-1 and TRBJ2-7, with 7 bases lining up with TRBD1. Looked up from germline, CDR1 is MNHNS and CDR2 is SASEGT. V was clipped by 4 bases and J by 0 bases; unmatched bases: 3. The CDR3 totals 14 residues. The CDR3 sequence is CASSAAGGSYEQYF. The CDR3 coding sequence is TGTGCCAGCAGTGCGGCAGGGGGCTCCTACGAGCAGTACTTC.

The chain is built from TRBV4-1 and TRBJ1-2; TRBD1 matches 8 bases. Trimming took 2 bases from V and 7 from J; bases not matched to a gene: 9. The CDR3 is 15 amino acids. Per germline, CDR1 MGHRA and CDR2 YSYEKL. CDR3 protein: CASSQHTTGAAGYTF. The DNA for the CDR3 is TGCGCCAGCAGCCAACACACGACAGGGGCGGCTGGCTACACCTTC.

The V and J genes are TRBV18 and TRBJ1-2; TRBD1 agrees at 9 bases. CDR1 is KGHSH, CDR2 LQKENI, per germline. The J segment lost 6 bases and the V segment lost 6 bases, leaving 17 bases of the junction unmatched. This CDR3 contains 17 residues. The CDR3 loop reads CASSPANVGTGIDGYTF. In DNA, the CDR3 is TGTGCCAGCTCGCCTGCTAATGTGGGGACAGGGATTGATGGCTACACCTTC.

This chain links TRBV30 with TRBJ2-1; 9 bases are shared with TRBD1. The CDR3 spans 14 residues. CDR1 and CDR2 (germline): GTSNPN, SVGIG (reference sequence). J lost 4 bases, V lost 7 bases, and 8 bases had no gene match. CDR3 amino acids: CASNPGQGYNEQFF. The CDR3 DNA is TGTGCCTCTAATCCGGGACAGGGATACAATGAGCAGTTCTTC.

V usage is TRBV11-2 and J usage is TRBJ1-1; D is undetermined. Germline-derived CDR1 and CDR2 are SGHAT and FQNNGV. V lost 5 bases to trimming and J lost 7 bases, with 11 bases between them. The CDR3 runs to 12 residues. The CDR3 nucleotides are TGTGCCAGCAGCCGGGGTCCCTATGAAGCTTTCTTT. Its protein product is CASSRGPYEAFF.

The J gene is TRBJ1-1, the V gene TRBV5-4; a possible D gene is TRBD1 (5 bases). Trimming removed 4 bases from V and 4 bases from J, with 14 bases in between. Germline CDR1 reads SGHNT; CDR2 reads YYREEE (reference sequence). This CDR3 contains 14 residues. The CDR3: CASSPMGRGTEAFF. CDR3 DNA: TGTGCCAGCAGCCCAATGGGAAGGGGCACTGAAGCTTTCTTT. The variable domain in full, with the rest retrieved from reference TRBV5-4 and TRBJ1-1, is ETGVTQSPTHLIKTRGQQVTLRCSSQSGHNTVSWYQQALGQGPQFIFQYYREEENGRGNFPPRFSGLQFPNYSSELNVNALELDDSALYLCASSPMGRGTEAFFGQGTRLTVV.

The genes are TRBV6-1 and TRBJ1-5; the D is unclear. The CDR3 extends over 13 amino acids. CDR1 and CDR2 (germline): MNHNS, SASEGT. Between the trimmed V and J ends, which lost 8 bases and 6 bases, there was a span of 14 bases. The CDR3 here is CASRTSASQPQHF. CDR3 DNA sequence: TGTGCCAGCCGCACATCCGCCAGTCAGCCCCAGCATTTT.

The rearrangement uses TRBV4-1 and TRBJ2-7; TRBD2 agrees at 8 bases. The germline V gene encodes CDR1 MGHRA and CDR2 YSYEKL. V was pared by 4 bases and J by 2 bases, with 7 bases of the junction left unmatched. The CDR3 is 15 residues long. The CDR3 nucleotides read TGCGCCAGCAGCCGGGGCAGCGGGGGTCCCTACGAGCAGTACTTC. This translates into CASSRGSGGPYEQYF.

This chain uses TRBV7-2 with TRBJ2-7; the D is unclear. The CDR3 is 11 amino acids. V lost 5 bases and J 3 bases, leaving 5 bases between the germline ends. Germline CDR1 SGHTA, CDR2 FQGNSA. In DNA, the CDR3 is TGTGCCAGCAGCCCCAACTACGAGCAGTACTTC. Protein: CASSPNYEQYF.

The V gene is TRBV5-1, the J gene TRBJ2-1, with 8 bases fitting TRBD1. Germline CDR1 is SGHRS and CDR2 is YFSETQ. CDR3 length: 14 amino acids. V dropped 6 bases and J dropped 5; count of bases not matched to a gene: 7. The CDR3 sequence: CASMDRVAHNEQFF. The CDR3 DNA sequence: TGCGCCAGCATGGACAGGGTGGCCCACAATGAGCAGTTCTTC.

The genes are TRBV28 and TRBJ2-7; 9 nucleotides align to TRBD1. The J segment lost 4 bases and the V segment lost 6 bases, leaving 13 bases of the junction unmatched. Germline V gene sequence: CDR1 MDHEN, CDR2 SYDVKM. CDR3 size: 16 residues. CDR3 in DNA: TGTGCCAGCAGCACCCCCGGGACAGGGTCTGAATACGAGCAGTACTTC. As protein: CASSTPGTGSEYEQYF.

Here the CDR3 DNA reads TGTGCCAGCAGTTACTCGAGCGGGGGGCAAGAGACCCAGTACTTC. This gives the protein CASSYSSGGQETQYF. The chain links TRBV6-6 to TRBJ2-5, with 9 bases identical to TRBD2. Germline V gene lookup returns CDR1 MNHNY and CDR2 SVGAGI (reference sequence). The CDR3 spans 15 residues. V was clipped by 0 bases and J by 2 bases; unmatched bases: 1.

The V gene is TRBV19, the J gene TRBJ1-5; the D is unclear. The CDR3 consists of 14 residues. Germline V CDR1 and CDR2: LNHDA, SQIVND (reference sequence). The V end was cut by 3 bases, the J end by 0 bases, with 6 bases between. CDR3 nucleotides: TGTGCCAGTAGTATCGGGAATAGCAATCAGCCCCAGCATTTT. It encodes CASSIGNSNQPQHF.